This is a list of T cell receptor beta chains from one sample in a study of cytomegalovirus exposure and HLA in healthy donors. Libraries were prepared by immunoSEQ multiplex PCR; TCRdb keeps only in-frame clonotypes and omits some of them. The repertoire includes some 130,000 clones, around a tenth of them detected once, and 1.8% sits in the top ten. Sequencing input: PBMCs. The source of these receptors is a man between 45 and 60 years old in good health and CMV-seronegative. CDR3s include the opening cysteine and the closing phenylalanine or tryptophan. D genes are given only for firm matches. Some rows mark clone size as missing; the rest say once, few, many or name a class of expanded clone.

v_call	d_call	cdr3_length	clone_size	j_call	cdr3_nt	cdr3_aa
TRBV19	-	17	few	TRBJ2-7	TGTGCCAGTAGTATAATGGGAGGAAGGGGACCCTCCTACGAGCAGTACTTC	CASSIMGGRGPSYEQYF
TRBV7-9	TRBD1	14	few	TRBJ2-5	TGTGCCAGCAGCTTACAGGGGGTCCAAGAGACCCAGTACTTC	CASSLQGVQETQYF
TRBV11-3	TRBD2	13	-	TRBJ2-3	TGTGCCAGCAGCTCCCGACTAGCCGATACGCAGTATTTT	CASSSRLADTQYF
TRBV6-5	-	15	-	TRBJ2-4	TGTGCCAGCAGTTCCCGAGGGGGTACCAAAAACATTCAGTACTTC	CASSSRGGTKNIQYF
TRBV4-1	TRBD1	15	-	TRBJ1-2	TGCGCCAGCAGCCAAGATCCGGACAGGGCGCGTGGCTACACCTTC	CASSQDPDRARGYTF
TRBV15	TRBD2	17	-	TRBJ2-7	TGTGCCACCAGCAGAGATCTCGGGAGGACAAGATCCTACGAGCAGTACTTC	CATSRDLGRTRSYEQYF
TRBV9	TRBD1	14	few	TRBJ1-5	TGTGCCAGCAGCGTAACAGGGGGAGGTCAGCCCCAGCATTTT	CASSVTGGGQPQHF
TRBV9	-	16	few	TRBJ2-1	TGTGCCAGCAGCGTAGACAGGGCCAGTGCGGACAATGAGCAGTTCTTC	CASSVDRASADNEQFF
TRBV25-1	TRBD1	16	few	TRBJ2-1	TGTGCCAGCAGTGGGACAGGGGGCCGCCCCTACAATGAGCAGTTCTTC	CASSGTGGRPYNEQFF
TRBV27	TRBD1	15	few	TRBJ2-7	TGTGCCAGCAGTGAACAGGGGGTCCGCTCCTACGAGCAGTACTTC	CASSEQGVRSYEQYF
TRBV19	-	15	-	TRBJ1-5	TGTGCCAGTAATACGGGACTTTGGGGCAATCAGCCCCAGCATTTT	CASNTGLWGNQPQHF
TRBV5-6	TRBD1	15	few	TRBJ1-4	TGTGCCAGCAGCCCAGACAGGGGTCGAAAGGAAAAACTGTTTTTT	CASSPDRGRKEKLFF
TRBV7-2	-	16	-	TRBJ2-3	TGTGCCAGCAGCTTAAGGGAGTCGAGGTTCACAGATACGCAGTATTTT	CASSLRESRFTDTQYF
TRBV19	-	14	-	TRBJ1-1	TGTGCCAGTAGTTCCAACTCGGGGGGGACTGAAGCTTTCTTT	CASSSNSGGTEAFF
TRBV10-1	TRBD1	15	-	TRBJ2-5	TGCGCCAGCAGTGACCCGGGACAGCTTCAAGAGACCCAGTACTTC	CASSDPGQLQETQYF
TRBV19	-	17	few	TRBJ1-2	TGTGCCAGTTTTACGGGCAGCACCTACCGGGAGACCTATGGCTACACCTTC	CASFTGSTYRETYGYTF
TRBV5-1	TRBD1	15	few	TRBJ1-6	TGCGCCAGCAGTTACGTAGGGACAGGGGATTCACCCCTCCACTTT	CASSYVGTGDSPLHF
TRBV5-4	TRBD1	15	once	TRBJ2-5	TGTGCCAGCAGCCCGACAGGGGGCGCGGGGGAGACCCAGTACTTC	CASSPTGGAGETQYF
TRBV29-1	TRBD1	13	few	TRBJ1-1	TGCAGCGTACGGACAGGAGGGAACACTGAAGCTTTCTTT	CSVRTGGNTEAFF
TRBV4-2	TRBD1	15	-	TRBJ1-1	TGTGCCAGCAGCCCCGGGACAGGGGAAGTATTTGAAGCTTTCTTT	CASSPGTGEVFEAFF
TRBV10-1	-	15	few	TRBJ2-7	TGCGCCAGCAGTGCACAAACAGGGGGGGCCTACGAGCAGTACTTC	CASSAQTGGAYEQYF
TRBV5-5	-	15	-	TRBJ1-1	TGTGCCAGCAGCTGGCCCGACACCATGAACACTGAAGCTTTCTTT	CASSWPDTMNTEAFF